This T cell receptor beta chain was obtained from a study of cytomegalovirus exposure and HLA in healthy donors (dated by TCRdb to 2016 to 2017). The study in broad terms: An earlier analysis of approximately 640 of the donors reported approximately 290 Gb of sequence data and 117 million unique TCR beta sequences from 150 million to 200 million T cells. Approximately 310 gigabases of sequencing data and 70 million to 85 million unique TCR sequences were included in an early release covering around 600 HLA-typed donors. Among the roughly 400 genotyped donors, roughly 80% belonged to the genetic ancestry cluster associated with self-reported Caucasian donors. The aim of the study was to test whether cataloging public T cell receptors could identify signatures of past pathogen exposure. The T cell repertoires of several hundred subjects were profiled by immunosequencing and related to cytomegalovirus serostatus. In addition to the first cohort of 666 subjects, a separate validation cohort of 120 different subjects was used. The study combined high-throughput TCR immunosequencing, statistical association of individual TCRs with disease status, and machine learning to predict cytomegalovirus infection status. To study patterns of TCR occurrence, a later analysis re-analyzed previously published TCR beta repertoires from 550 to 800 donors and added high-resolution HLA genotyping. The later analysis used no new phenotypic data to find candidate immune exposures, relying instead on TCR beta sequences and their occurrence across donors. In an earlier analysis of 587 of the donors, high-throughput TCR beta sequencing was used to judge whether each TCR beta V gene segment behaved as functional or pseudogenic. Donor age, sex, ethnicity and CMV serostatus were compiled alongside the repertoire data. In a later genetic analysis, genome-wide SNP genotypes for about 55% of the 666 donors were used, and that subset was treated as a discovery cohort. All discovery cohort repertoires had been generated on a single sequencing platform. Class I and class II HLA loci were covered by the typing at four-digit resolution. Typing coverage varied by locus: roughly 620-640 donors for A, B, C, DRB1 and DQB1; under 550 for DQA1; over 600 for DPA1; approximately 490 for DPB1. Roughly 5 DR-DQ haplotypes were handled as single units for association and clustering, since linkage in the cohort was strong. Across 398 genotyped donors of the cohort, an average of about 240,000 unique TCR beta nucleotide sequences per donor were sequenced, and around 20% of those sequences were non-productive. Study-level results and caveats: The authors suggested that the approach could potentially be generalized to other disease states and immunological phenotypes. The classifier was reported to diagnose cytomegalovirus status with high specificity and sensitivity in both the original and validation cohorts. Most TCR sequences were seen in very few donors, while some public TCRs were found in many individuals. A later analysis found that TCR association rates varied across HLA loci, with DRB1 alleles showing the most associated TCRs and HLA-C alleles the fewest. Correlated functional status among segregating V segments might reflect linkage disequilibrium, but an unknown experimental factor could not be ruled out. Several of the top co-occurrence clusters appeared to be linked to parvovirus B19, influenza, CMV and Epstein-Barr virus, according to a later analysis. In an earlier analysis of fewer than 750 of the donors, most TCR beta V segments were observed in productive rearrangements about 87% or about 30% of the time, broadly matching IMGT annotations. In this cohort, only TCR beta chains were sequenced, and detectable features were limited by the absence of alpha or paired-chain data. Compared with the roughly 720-donor mean, donors in an Asian-associated ancestry cluster had fewer N-insertions in productive TCRs, according to a later genetic analysis. Because HLA typing was unavailable for some donors at each locus, only the typed subset was used in association tests. The only immune exposure information available for the cohort was CMV serostatus. The 87-base-pair reads could not distinguish some IMGT-functional V segments, including TRBV6-2 and TRBV6-3, so those segments were excluded. The sequencing pipeline was judged likely to have produced a cluster of highly shared sequence variants as a technical artifact. A later analysis found that HLA-associated TCR beta chains were more clonally expanded and had lower generation probabilities than equally common non-associated chains. A later analysis associated about 16,000 TCR beta sequences with specific HLA alleles at a false discovery rate of 0.05. In the study, some 160 TCR beta chains were listed as associated with cytomegalovirus. A further reported finding was that TCR beta sequences accurately predicted the HLA-A and HLA-B alleles for most subjects in the first cohort. A later analysis found that most CMV-associated TCR beta chains appeared HLA-restricted, with HLA associations seemingly driven largely by CMV exposure. When HLA alleles, especially DR and DQ, strongly co-occurred, TCR associations were difficult to assign to individual alleles. Roughly uniform sequencing depth across donors was assumed in presence/absence analyses, although this assumption may not hold. In a later genetic analysis, a missense DCLRE1C variant was associated with V-gene and J-gene trimming of TCR beta chains, and the association was replicated in an independent cohort. The earlier analysis of approximately 560 of the donors excluded roughly 17 rarely observed V segments, including chromosome 9 orphons, because counts were too low. A few of the identified cytomegalovirus-associated TCR beta chains were confirmed in vitro to be specific for cytomegalovirus antigens.

The receptor library was made with the immunoSEQ multiplex PCR assay. The multiplex PCR relied on a mix of 60 forward primers for TCR Vbeta segments and 13 reverse primers for TCR Jbeta segments. A multiplex PCR assay on genomic DNA amplified the CDR3 region of rearranged TCR beta genes. On the Illumina HiSeq System, the amplified TCR beta libraries were sequenced as 87-base-pair reads. The paper's data handling went like this. Across the 500 to 850 repertoires, a later analysis counted tens of millions of unique TCR beta chains, roughly 11 million of which were shared by at least two donors. A nearest-neighbor algorithm error-corrected the raw reads and collapsed the reads into unique sequences, merging closely related sequences to remove PCR and sequencing errors. Alignment of CDR3 sequences to IMGT reference sequences was used to assign V, D and J gene segments. For a sequence to be retained, a match of at least six nucleotides was required to both a V gene segment and a J gene segment. Rearrangements were called productive when the CDR3 lacked stop codons and stayed in frame with V and J; all others were non-productive. CDR3 was defined by IMGT convention, running from the second conserved V-encoded cysteine to the conserved J-encoded phenylalanine. The earlier analysis of 587 of the donors excluded any sequence lacking an unambiguous match to a single V gene segment. An earlier analysis of 450 to 650 of the donors called V segments functional above 56.7% productive rearrangements and segregating when the between-donor standard deviation exceeded 5%. A statistical classification framework was built to diagnose cytomegalovirus status from the catalog of TCR beta chain sequences. In a later analysis, TCR nucleotide sequences were compared against IMGT/GENE-DB human TR gene sequences so that V and J genes could be assigned. Using the TCRdist pipeline, a later analysis assigned CDR3 sequences along with most-parsimonious VDJ recombination scenarios. A later analysis defined each TCR beta chain by its CDR3 amino acid sequence plus V-gene family, and excluded reads lacking a unique V-gene family. As a way to deal with suspected cross-contamination and a sequencing artifact, a later analysis dropped 450 to 600 nucleotide sequences that were highly shared and had low generation probability. A later analysis calculated a clonal expansion index for each public chain from normalized within-repertoire ranks of inferred template counts. A later analysis computed generation probabilities with a VDJ recombination model fitted to out-of-frame rearrangements, and checked the results against IGoR. In a later analysis, TCR-TCR, TCR-HLA and TCR-CMV co-occurrence was scored with hypergeometric tests, and a repertoire-size bias correction was applied to TCR pairs. In a later analysis, false discovery rates were estimated by permuting HLA or CMV assignments 20 times. In a later analysis, co-occurring TCRs were grouped using DBSCAN, with TCRdist sequence similarity added in when clustering inside HLA-allele-positive subsets. Co-occurrence clustering excluded repertoires with fewer than 30,000 or more than 120,000 public chains, plus five with anomalous nucleotide sharing. Sourced from immuneACCESS, this table was stored by TCRdb with only in-frame sequences that have V and J called. A share of the clones is absent; for the studies checked, an unresolved V gene accounts for under half, and the remainder has no known explanation. V and J calls and clone size are those listed in that table; D and trimming were worked out from the DNA. This sample lists some 220,000 clones; about 89% were detected once. The ten largest make up 0.95% to 1.1% of the sample.

In the case of this clone: Its antigen target is currently unknown. Per-base qualities were not stored, and no clone one base away is much larger.

The CDR3 starts with the cysteine, ends with the phenylalanine, and has 14 residues. Just the 42-base CDR3 DNA is kept, in frame starting at base 1. CDR1 and CDR2, per the germline V gene (reference sequence), are LNHDA and SQIVND. The junction shows trimming of 8 bases on V and 1 base on J, and the gene matches do not reach 8 bases of it. The cohort consisted of hundreds of healthy bone marrow donors. All cohort members were sampled while nominally healthy, although unrecorded immune exposures were likely present. The donor tested CMV seronegative and was one of the 352 seronegative cohort members. Every donor gave a peripheral blood sample, and the peripheral blood mononuclear cells from that sample were used for TCR beta sequencing. The Qiagen DNeasy Blood Extraction Kit was used to extract genomic DNA from the blood cell samples.

This clonotype was sampled from a woman between 18 and 29 years old in good health and CMV-seronegative. Sequencing was carried out using PBMCs. The rearranged chain carries TRBV19 and TRBJ2-7, with TRBD2 matching 7 junction bases. The CDR3 region has the sequence CASQSLGGSYEQYF. The base sequence is TGTGCCAGTCAGAGTTTGGGGGGGTCCTACGAGCAGTACTTC.